The 7 T cell receptor beta chains below come from one sample, sequenced in a study of blood T cell repertoires in COVID-19. Libraries were prepared by immunoSEQ multiplex PCR; TCRdb keeps only in-frame clonotypes and omits some of them. The sample gives about 200,000 clones, 70% to 90% of which show up once; about 8.8% is in the top ten. The sequencing input was PBMCs or T cells enriched from blood (not recorded which). These receptors were taken from a young woman who had recovered from COVID-19.

The count of this clone is one. The rearrangement joins TRBV29-1 to TRBJ1-1; D not certain. Trimming removed 5 bases at V and 4 bases at J, with 8 bases between. The germline V gene has CDR1 SQVTM and CDR2 ANQGSEA. The CDR3 has 11 amino acids. The CDR3 sequence is CSVNPGTEAFF. The CDR3 DNA follows: TGCAGCGTTAATCCAGGCACTGAAGCTTTCTTT.

The genes are TRBV28 and TRBJ1-2, with TRBD1 matching 10 bases. CDR1 is MDHEN and CDR2 is SYDVKM in the germline V gene. V was pared by 3 bases and J by 4 bases, with 2 bases of the junction left unmatched. The CDR3 runs to 14 residues. The CDR3 region is CASSLGDRGYGYTF. In DNA, the CDR3 is TGTGCCAGCAGTTTGGGGGACAGGGGCTATGGCTACACCTTC.

The chain links TRBV23-1 to TRBJ2-5; D unresolved. TRBV23-1 is an ORF, and what it does is uncertain. The CDR3 totals 10 residues. The V and J ends lost 11 bases and 6 bases respectively, with 10 bases between them. CDR3 protein: CALSTQTQYF. The CDR3 DNA reads TGCGCCCTGAGCACTCAGACCCAGTACTTC.

The rearrangement joins TRBV4-1 to TRBJ2-5; perhaps TRBD2 as D (5 bases). Per germline, CDR1 MGHRA and CDR2 YSYEKL. This CDR3 region has 13 residues. V was cut by 2 bases and J by 4 bases, with 8 bases left in between. The CDR3: CASSQRGRETQYF. Here the CDR3 DNA reads TGCGCCAGCAGCCAACGAGGGAGAGAGACCCAGTACTTC.

The chain links TRBV28 to TRBJ2-7, with 10 bases fitting TRBD1. This CDR3 contains 15 residues. The junction had 1 base not matched to a gene; V was cut back by 1 base and J by 1 base. The germline V gene has CDR1 MDHEN and CDR2 SYDVKM. This CDR3 reads CASSLSDRGSYEQYF. The DNA of the CDR3 is TGTGCCAGCAGTTTATCGGACAGGGGGTCCTACGAGCAGTACTTC.

The chain couples TRBV4-2 to TRBJ2-3; 8 bases agree with TRBD2. This CDR3 contains 19 residues. The V gene end was trimmed by 3 bases and the J gene end by 10 bases; junction bases not matched to a gene: 24. Germline loops: CDR1 LGHNA, CDR2 YNFKEQ. CDR3 sequence: CASSQQRGTFEGIDSPQYF. CDR3 nucleotide sequence: TGTGCCAGCAGCCAGCAGCGGGGGACGTTCGAGGGTATTGACTCGCCGCAGTATTTT.

The chain couples TRBV2 to TRBJ2-6; 7 bases are a match to TRBD1. Germline-derived CDR1 and CDR2 are SNHLY and FYNNEI. V gave up 6 bases and J gave up 0 bases; unmatched junction bases: 8. CDR3 size: 17 residues. The CDR3 here is CASRGQIPSSGANVLTF. The CDR3 DNA reads as TGTGCCAGCAGGGGACAGATCCCCAGCTCTGGGGCCAACGTCCTGACTTTC. The whole variable domain, remainder taken from reference TRBV2 and TRBJ2-6, is EPEVTQTPSHQVTQMGQEVILRCVPISNHLYFYWYRQILGQKVEFLVSFYNNEISEKSEIFDDQFSVERPDGSNFTLKIRSTKLEDSAMYFCASRGQIPSSGANVLTFGAGSRLTVL.